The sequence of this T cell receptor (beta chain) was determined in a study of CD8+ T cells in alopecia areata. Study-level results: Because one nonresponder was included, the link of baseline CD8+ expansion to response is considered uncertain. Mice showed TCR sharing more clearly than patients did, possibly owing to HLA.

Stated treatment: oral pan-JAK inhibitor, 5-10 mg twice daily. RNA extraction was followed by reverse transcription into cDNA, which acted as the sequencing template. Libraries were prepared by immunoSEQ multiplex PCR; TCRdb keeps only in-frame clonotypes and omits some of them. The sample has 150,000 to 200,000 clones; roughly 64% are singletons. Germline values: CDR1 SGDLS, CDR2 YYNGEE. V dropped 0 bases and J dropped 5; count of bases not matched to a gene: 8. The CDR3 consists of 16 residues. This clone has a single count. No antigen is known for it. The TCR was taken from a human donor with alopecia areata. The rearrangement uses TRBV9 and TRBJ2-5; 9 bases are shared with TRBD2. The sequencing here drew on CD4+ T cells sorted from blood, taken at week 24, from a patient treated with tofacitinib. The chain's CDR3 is CASSVAGTSLGETQYF. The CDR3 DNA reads TGTGCCAGCAGCGTAGCCGGGACTAGCCTCGGGGAGACCCAGTACTTC.